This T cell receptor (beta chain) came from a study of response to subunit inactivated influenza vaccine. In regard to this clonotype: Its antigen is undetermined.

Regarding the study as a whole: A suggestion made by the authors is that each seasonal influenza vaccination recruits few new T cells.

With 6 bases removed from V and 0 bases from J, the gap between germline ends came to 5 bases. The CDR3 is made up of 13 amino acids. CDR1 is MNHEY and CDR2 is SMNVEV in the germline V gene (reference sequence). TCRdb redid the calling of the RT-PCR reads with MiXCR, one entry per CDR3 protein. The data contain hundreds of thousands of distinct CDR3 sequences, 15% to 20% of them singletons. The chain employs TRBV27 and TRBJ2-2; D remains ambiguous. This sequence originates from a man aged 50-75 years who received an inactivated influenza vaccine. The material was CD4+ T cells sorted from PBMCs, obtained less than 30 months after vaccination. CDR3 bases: TGTGCCAGCAGGGTAACGAACACCGGGGAGCTGTTTTTT. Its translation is CASRVTNTGELFF.